The rows below give T cell receptor beta chains drawn from one sample of a study of CD8 T cells in ankylosing spondylitis. One entry per CDR3 protein, called by TCRdb with MiXCR from the 5' RACE reads. Seen here are some 250,000 distinct CDR3 sequences, roughly a tenth observed once, and the top ten hold roughly 6.8%. Sequencing was carried out using blood, either unsorted or a sorted T cell fraction (not recorded which). The source is a male donor with ankylosing spondylitis or in good health (not recorded which). CDR3s leave out the opening cysteine and the closing phenylalanine or tryptophan. Each record gives: V gene, D gene, CDR3 length, CDR3 protein. A D gene is named only where the DNA matches it firmly.

TRBV10-3 . 12 AIRPGPEGDTQY
TRBV12-3/TRBV12-4 TRBD1 13 ASSFPTGIEETQY
TRBV9 . 15 ASSDLPGVLRPGELF
TRBV7-2 TRBD1 13 ASSSRQGTGEKLF
TRBV9 . 15 ASSAQRGGRNTGELF
TRBV12-3/TRBV12-4 TRBD2 13 ASSLIAGEGGEQF
TRBV12-3/TRBV12-4 TRBD1 14 ASSRDRNSGANVLT
TRBV7-9 . 9 ASARENEQF
TRBV6-5 . 16 ASSYSKGLVMFPDTQY
TRBV6-1 . 12 ASRVSRDSGELF
TRBV3-1 TRBD1 13 ASSRGQFMNTEAF
TRBV3-1 TRBD2 12 ASSQRGGADTQY
TRBV25-1 TRBD1 12 ASSDGQGHQPQH
TRBV9 TRBD2 14 ASSVALAGGEHEQF
TRBV7-3 . 14 ASSLTVTGLPYEQY
TRBV28 . 9 ACSRGYGYT
TRBV12-3/TRBV12-4 . 14 ASRRQGGGRGDTQY
TRBV6-2/TRBV6-3 . 15 ASIPSIVQGPYYEQY
TRBV25-1 . 12 ASSEWGSSYEQY
TRBV12-3/TRBV12-4 TRBD2 15 ASRPGLAGALSYEQY